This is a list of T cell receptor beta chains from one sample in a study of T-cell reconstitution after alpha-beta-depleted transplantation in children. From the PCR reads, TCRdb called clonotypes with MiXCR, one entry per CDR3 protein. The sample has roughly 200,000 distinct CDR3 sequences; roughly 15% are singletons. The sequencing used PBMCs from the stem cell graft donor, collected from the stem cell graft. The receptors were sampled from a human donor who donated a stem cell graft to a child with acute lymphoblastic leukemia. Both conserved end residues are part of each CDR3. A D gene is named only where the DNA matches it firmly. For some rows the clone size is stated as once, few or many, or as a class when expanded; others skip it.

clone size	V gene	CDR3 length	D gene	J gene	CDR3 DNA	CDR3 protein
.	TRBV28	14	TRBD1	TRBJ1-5	TGTGCCAGCGCCAAGGACAGGATTAATCAGCCCCAGCATTTT	CASAKDRINQPQHF
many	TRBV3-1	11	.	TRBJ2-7	TGTGCCAGCAGCCAAGGGGAAAGGGACTACTTC	CASSQGERDYF
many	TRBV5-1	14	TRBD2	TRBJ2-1	TGCGCCAGCAGCTTTAGCGGGGATGACAATGAGCAGTTCTTC	CASSFSGDDNEQFF
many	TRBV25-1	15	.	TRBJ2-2	TGTGCCAGCAGTGGTGGGGGGCCAGGGACCGGGGAGCTGTTTTTT	CASSGGGPGTGELFF
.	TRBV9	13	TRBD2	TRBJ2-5	TGTGCCAGCAACCTAGCGGGAGAAGAGACCCAGTACTTC	CASNLAGEETQYF
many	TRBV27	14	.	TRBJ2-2	TGTGCCAGCAGAAGGGGTGAGGACACCGGGGAGCTGTTTTTT	CASRRGEDTGELFF
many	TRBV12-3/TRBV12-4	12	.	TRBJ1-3	TGTGCCAGCACCGCGGGGGGGAACACCATATATTTT	CASTAGGNTIYF
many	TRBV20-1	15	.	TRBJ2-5	TGCAGTGCTAGTGGGCCGTGGAGACAGCAAGAGACCCAGTACTTC	CSASGPWRQQETQYF
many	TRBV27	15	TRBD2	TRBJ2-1	TGTGCCAGCAGGGGACTAGCGGGTTCCTACAATGAGCAGTTCTTC	CASRGLAGSYNEQFF
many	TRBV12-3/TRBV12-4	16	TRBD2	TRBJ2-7	TGTGCCAGCAGTTTAGAGACTAGCGGGGGTGCCTACGAGCAGTACTTC	CASSLETSGGAYEQYF
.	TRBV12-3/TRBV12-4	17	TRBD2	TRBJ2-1	TGTGCCAGCAGCCCTCACCCTAGCGGGAGGGTTTTTGGTGAGCAGTTCTTC	CASSPHPSGRVFGEQFF
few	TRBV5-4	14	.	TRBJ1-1	TGTGCCAGCAGCCTCTCGGGGGGCCGGACTGAAGCTTTCTTT	CASSLSGGRTEAFF
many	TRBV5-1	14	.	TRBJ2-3	TGCGCCAGCAGCTTTAGCGGGACAGCAGATACGCAGTATTTT	CASSFSGTADTQYF
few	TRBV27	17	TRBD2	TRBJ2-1	TGTGCCAGCAGTCCCCTACCGGGACTAGCGGGAGACAATGAGCAGTTCTTC	CASSPLPGLAGDNEQFF
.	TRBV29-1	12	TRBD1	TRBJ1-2	TGCAGCGCGACGACAGGGGCCTATGGCTACACCTTC	CSATTGAYGYTF
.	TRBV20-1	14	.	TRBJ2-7	TGCAGTGCTCGTACTCCCTCGGCGCCCTACGAGCAGTACTTC	CSARTPSAPYEQYF
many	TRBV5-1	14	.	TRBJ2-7	TGCGCCAGCAGCTTGGATCGAGGTTACTACGAGCAGTACTTC	CASSLDRGYYEQYF
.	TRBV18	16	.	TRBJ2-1	TGTGCCAGCTCACCACAACCGCGGGAACCGCTACTCGAGCAGTTCTTC	CASSPQPREPLLEQFF
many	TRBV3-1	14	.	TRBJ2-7	TGTGCCAGCAGCCAAGAACCCTTAGCGCGCGAGCAGTACTTC	CASSQEPLAREQYF
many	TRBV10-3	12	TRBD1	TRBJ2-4	TGTGCCTCCAGTGGGACAGAAAACATTCAGTACTTC	CASSGTENIQYF
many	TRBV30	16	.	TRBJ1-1	TGTGCCTGGAGTCTCCGAGGAGGGGGGCGCGACACTGAAGCTTTCTTT	CAWSLRGGGRDTEAFF
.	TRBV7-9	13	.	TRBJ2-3	TGTGCCAGCAGCTTAGCTGGGAGGCATACGCAGTATTTT	CASSLAGRHTQYF
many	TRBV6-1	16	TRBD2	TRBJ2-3	TGTGCCAGCAGTGAAAGTAGCGGGTATGGAACAGATACGCAGTATTTT	CASSESSGYGTDTQYF